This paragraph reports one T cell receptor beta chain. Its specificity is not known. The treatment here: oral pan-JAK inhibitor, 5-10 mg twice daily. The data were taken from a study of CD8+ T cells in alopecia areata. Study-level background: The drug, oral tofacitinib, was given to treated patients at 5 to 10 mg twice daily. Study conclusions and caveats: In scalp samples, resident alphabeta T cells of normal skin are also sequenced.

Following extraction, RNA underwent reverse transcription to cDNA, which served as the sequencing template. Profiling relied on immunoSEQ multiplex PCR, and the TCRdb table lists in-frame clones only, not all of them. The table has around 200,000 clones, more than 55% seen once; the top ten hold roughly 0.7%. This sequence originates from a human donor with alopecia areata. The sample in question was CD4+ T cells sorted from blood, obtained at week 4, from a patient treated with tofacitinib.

Here the CDR3 reads CASSPSFTKDTEAFF. The DNA for the CDR3 is TGTGCCAGCTCACCGAGCTTTACGAAGGACACTGAAGCTTTCTTT. The chain has TRBV18 and TRBJ1-1, with D unclear. The germline gives CDR1 KGHSH, CDR2 LQKENI. CDR3 length: 15 amino acids. Trimming left V 3 bases short and J 3 bases short, with 14 bases between.